These 30 T cell receptor beta chains were all obtained from the same sample, sequenced in a study of Graves' ophthalmopathy and Graves' hyperthyroidism (dated by TCRdb to 2016 to 2019). For sequencing, an Illumina HiSeq 2000 was employed. For repertoire sequencing, TCR beta CDR3 regions were amplified from RNA transcripts. A first-round RT-PCR used HTBI primers with the Qiagen OneStep RT-PCR kit, followed by a second-round multiplex PCR, size selection and purification. Clones were called with MiXCR by TCRdb after fastp trimmed the public reads at Q25, and only in-frame beta chains were retained. One record per CDR3 amino acid sequence lists the most common genes and DNA. The table for this sample lists around 660,000 distinct CDR3 sequences; roughly 41% of them were counted only once. Of the sample, around 3% is held by the ten largest clones. The sequenced sample was peripheral blood. All receptors come from an adult man with Graves' ophthalmopathy.

This clonotype has just a few counts. The chain employs TRBV5-6 and TRBJ1-2; possibly TRBD1 for D (6 bases). From germline, CDR1 is SGHDT and CDR2 YYEEEE. The length of the CDR3 is 15 residues. The V end was cut by 1 base, the J end by 6 bases, with 16 bases between. The CDR3 bases are TGTGCCAGCAGCTTGATAGGGGGACCCAAGCATGGCTACACCTTC. It is translated as CASSLIGGPKHGYTF.

This clonotype occurred many times. This chain links TRBV5-6 with TRBJ1-1; no clear D. Germline loops: CDR1 SGHDT, CDR2 YYEEEE. Trimming cost V 4 bases and J 1 base, with 11 bases left between them. The CDR3 length is 14 residues. CDR3 sequence (DNA): TGTGCCAGCAGCCTAACGCCAGCGAACACTGAAGCTTTCTTT. It specifies CASSLTPANTEAFF.

The sample holds many counts of this clonotype. This sequence joins TRBV15 and TRBJ2-3; possible D gene TRBD2, 5 bases. The germline V gene encodes CDR1 LNHNV and CDR2 YYDKDF (reference sequence). Trimming cost V 0 bases and J 4 bases, with 14 bases left between them. This CDR3 comprises 16 residues. The CDR3 DNA sequence: TGTGCCACCAGCAGAGATGTTGGGGAGCATTCAGATACGCAGTATTTT. Translating it yields CATSRDVGEHSDTQYF.

There are many counts of this clonotype. The chain combines TRBV2 with TRBJ1-4, with 7 nucleotides matching TRBD1. J gave up 4 bases and V 10 bases, and 6 bases lay outside the gene matches. Germline-derived CDR1 and CDR2 are SNHLY and FYNNEI. The CDR3 has 13 amino acids. CDR3 loop: CATIRDSNEKLFF. CDR3 in DNA: TGTGCCACCATCCGGGACAGTAATGAAAAACTGTTTTTT.

The V gene is TRBV6-2 or TRBV6-3, the J gene TRBJ2-2; 8 bases map to TRBD1. This CDR3 has 15 amino acids. The germline V gene has CDR1 MNHEY and CDR2 SVGEGT. Trimming took 8 bases from V and 5 from J; bases not matched to a gene: 10. Written as DNA, the CDR3 is TGTGCCAGCGTTCACCTGGGACAGGTTACCGGGGAGCTGTTTTTT. It codes for CASVHLGQVTGELFF.

The rearrangement uses TRBV20-1 and TRBJ2-5; 7 nucleotides agree with TRBD2. CDR1 is DFQATT, CDR2 SNEGSKA, per germline (reference sequence). The CDR3 runs 16 residues. V trimming: 3 bases; J trimming: 3 bases; junction bases outside the gene matches: 13. The chain's CDR3 is CSARSSLGSGEETQYF. The CDR3 nucleotides read TGCAGTGCTAGGTCCAGCCTGGGGAGCGGGGAAGAGACCCAGTACTTC.

This clonotype was seen repeatedly, ten times or more. The chain joins TRBV2 to TRBJ1-4, with TRBD1 matching 8 bases. After removal of 6 bases from V and 8 bases from J, the junction contained 5 bases not matched to a gene. This CDR3 region has 13 residues. Germline CDR1 is SNHLY and CDR2 is FYNNEI. The CDR3 region is CASSKTGEEKLFF. The DNA of the CDR3 is TGTGCCAGCAGCAAGACAGGGGAGGAAAAACTGTTTTTT.

This clonotype was recorded many times. The rearrangement joins TRBV10-2 to TRBJ1-1; D is perhaps TRBD1 (5 bases). The CDR3 sequence is 12 residues long. Between the trimmed V and J ends, which lost 7 bases and 5 bases, there was a span of 11 bases. Per germline, CDR1 WSHSY and CDR2 SAAADI. DNA for the CDR3: TGCGCCAGCATGACGGGGGGGACTGAAGCTTTCTTT. Its translation is CASMTGGTEAFF.

This clonotype has only a few counts. This sequence joins TRBV7-2 and TRBJ1-3, with D perhaps matching TRBD1 (5 bases). Germline V CDR1 and CDR2: SGHTA, FQGNSA. The CDR3 is 16 residues long. Trimming left V 1 base short and J 0 bases short, with 10 bases between. The CDR3 reads CASSLGGTYSGNTIYF. The CDR3 DNA reads TGTGCCAGCAGCTTAGGAGGGACCTACTCTGGAAACACCATATATTTT.

This clonotype has a count of ten or more. The chain links TRBV28 to TRBJ1-2; D is possibly TRBD1 (6 bases). Germline CDR1 MDHEN, CDR2 SYDVKM. The CDR3 loop spans 12 amino acids. V lost 5 bases, J lost 4 bases, and 8 bases lay in between. CDR3 coding DNA: TGTGCCAGCAGTCAACAGGGCTATGGCTACACCTTC. Amino acids: CASSQQGYGYTF.

This clonotype appeared many times. V is TRBV14 and J is TRBJ2-5, with 8 bases that match TRBD2. This CDR3 spans 15 amino acids. Germline lookup yields CDR1 SGHDN and CDR2 FVKESK. The J segment lost 1 base and the V segment lost 6 bases, leaving 7 bases of the junction unmatched. CDR3 in DNA: TGTGCCAGCAGTCCGCTCGGGGGGGGCCAAGAGACCCAGTACTTC. Translated: CASSPLGGGQETQYF.

This clonotype was seen many times. The chain recombines TRBV4-3 with TRBJ2-7; D perhaps matches TRBD2 (7 bases). Between the trimmed V and J ends, which lost 4 bases and 5 bases, there was a span of 15 bases. The CDR3 sequence is 14 residues long. The germline gives CDR1 LGHNA, CDR2 YSLEER. The CDR3 DNA is TGCGCCAGCAGCCCACGTCGCGGGGGCCACGAGCAGTACTTC. Its translation is CASSPRRGGHEQYF.

In this sample, this clonotype turned up many times. The CDR3, as DNA: TGTGCCAGCCATAGGACAGGGGGACGTGAGACCCAGTACTTC. Residues: CASHRTGGRETQYF. The chain links TRBV6-5 to TRBJ2-5, with TRBD1 matching over 10 bases. The CDR3 is 14 amino acids. Germline V gene lookup returns CDR1 MNHEY and CDR2 SVGAGI. Trimming took 8 bases from V and 5 from J; bases not matched to a gene: 8.

This clonotype was seen only a few times. The chain couples TRBV5-5 to TRBJ1-3, with unresolved D. Germline V lookup: CDR1 SGHKS, CDR2 YYEKEE (reference sequence). The V and J ends lost 0 bases and 0 bases respectively, with 10 bases between them. The CDR3 sequence is 16 residues long. CDR3 nucleotides: TGTGCCAGCAGCTTGGCCAGAACGAACTCTGGAAACACCATATATTTT. This translates into CASSLARTNSGNTIYF.

The chain uses TRBV7-9 and TRBJ1-4; 7 bases match TRBD1. The CDR3 runs to 17 residues. Germline loops: CDR1 SEHNR, CDR2 FQNEAQ (reference sequence). The ends lost 5 bases at V and 1 base at J; junction bases unmatched: 10. CDR3 sequence (DNA): TGTGCCAGCAGCCCAAAGGTCGGGACAGTAACTAATGAAAAACTGTTTTTT. Its protein product is CASSPKVGTVTNEKLFF.

This clonotype was picked up many times. The rearrangement links TRBV7-9 to TRBJ1-1; D is possibly TRBD1 (5 bases). Per germline, CDR1 SEHNR and CDR2 FQNEAQ (reference sequence). V lost 7 bases and J lost 1, with 10 bases in between. CDR3 length: 13 residues. CDR3 sequence reads: CASTGRENTEAFF. The CDR3 bases are TGTGCCAGCACTGGCAGGGAGAACACTGAAGCTTTCTTT. Combining the CDR3 with reference TRBV7-9 and TRBJ1-1 gives the whole variable domain DTGVSQNPRHKITKRGQNVTFRCDPISEHNRLYWYRQTLGQGPEFLTYFQNEAQLEKSRLLSDRFSAERPKGSFSTLEIQRTEQGDSAMYLCASTGRENTEAFFGQGTRLTVV.

This clonotype was detected many times. The chain employs TRBV29-1 and TRBJ2-7; D call uncertain. This CDR3 has 11 amino acids. The V and J ends lost 1 base and 7 bases respectively, with 8 bases between them. The V gene's germline CDR1 is SQVTM and CDR2 ANQGSEA. CDR3 residues: CSVEGGDEQYF. CDR3 coding DNA: TGCAGCGTTGAAGGTGGGGATGAGCAGTACTTC.

Points on this clonotype: Since a much larger clone is just one base distant, this may be a read error. The chain is built from TRBV6-5 and TRBJ1-2; D not certain. The CDR3 is made up of 16 amino acids. Germline lookup yields CDR1 MNHEY and CDR2 SVGAGI. CDR3 sequence reads: CASSYGDSTTNYDYTF. The CDR3, as DNA: TGTGCCAGCAGTTACGGGGATAGCACCACTAACTATGACTACACCTTC.

Many counts were recorded for this clonotype. The chain couples TRBV4-3 to TRBJ1-2, with a tentative D call TRBD1 (6 bases). The CDR3 is 14 residues long. V was cut by 0 bases and J by 5 bases, with 10 bases left in between. Germline CDR1 reads LGHNA; CDR2 reads YSLEER. As DNA, the CDR3 is TGCGCCAGCAGCCAAGATCGGGGGGCTTATGGCTACACCTTC. Its translation: CASSQDRGAYGYTF.

V and J are TRBV12-3 or TRBV12-4 and TRBJ1-2; 8 bases fit TRBD1. The CDR3 covers 14 residues. Losses at the gene ends were 6 bases for V and 5 bases for J; bases not matched to a gene: 8. CDR3 coding DNA: TGTGCCAGCAGATTCCCGACAGGGGCTTATGGCTACACCTTC. Protein product: CASRFPTGAYGYTF.

This clonotype was counted at least ten times. The J gene is TRBJ1-2, the V gene TRBV19, with 8 bases fitting TRBD1. Trimming at V came to 6 bases and at J to 5 bases, leaving 8 bases not matched to a gene. CDR1 LNHDA and CDR2 SQIVND come from the germline V gene (reference sequence). This CDR3 has 14 residues. CDR3 sequence reads: CASRFVGTGYGYTF. CDR3 DNA: TGTGCCAGTAGATTCGTAGGGACAGGTTATGGCTACACCTTC.

Ten or more counts support this clonotype. V and J are TRBV10-3 and TRBJ1-2, with D unresolved. V lost 2 bases, J lost 4 bases, and 8 bases lay in between. CDR1 ENHRY and CDR2 SYGVKD come from the germline V gene. This CDR3 is built from 13 residues. The CDR3 coding sequence is TGTGCCATCAGTGAGGTCCGACCCTATGGCTACACCTTC. Its translation: CAISEVRPYGYTF.

The chain recombines TRBV2 with TRBJ2-2, with D uncertain. CDR1 is SNHLY, CDR2 FYNNEI, per germline. V dropped 6 bases and J dropped 8 bases, with 7 bases sitting between them. The CDR3 contains 11 residues. As DNA, the CDR3 is TGTGCCAGCAGGGGTTATGGGGAGCTGTTTTTT. Translated: CASRGYGELFF.

This clonotype has ten or more counts. The rearrangement uses TRBV20-1 and TRBJ2-7, with 13 bases aligning to TRBD2. Germline V CDR1 and CDR2: DFQATT, SNEGSKA (reference sequence). This CDR3 is built from 12 residues. The V gene end was trimmed by 3 bases and the J gene end by 7 bases; junction bases not matched to a gene: 0. CDR3 protein: CSARGLAGEQYF. CDR3 in DNA: TGCAGTGCTAGGGGACTAGCGGGGGAGCAGTACTTC.

In the case of this clonotype: This likely stems from a read error, as it lies one base from a far larger clone. The J gene is TRBJ1-1, the V gene TRBV20-1; D is uncertain. V dropped 0 bases and J dropped 7 bases, with 9 bases sitting between them. Germline V gene sequence: CDR1 DFQATT, CDR2 SNEGSKA (reference sequence). CDR3 length: 12 amino acids. Here the CDR3 DNA reads TGCAGTGCTAGAGAGGGTGGGATTGAAGCTTTCTTT. This codes for CSAREGGIEAFF.

This clonotype has at least ten counts. The V and J genes are TRBV7-2 and TRBJ2-5, with D perhaps matching TRBD1 or TRBD2 (5 bases each). The germline V gene encodes CDR1 SGHTA and CDR2 FQGNSA. The CDR3 contains 14 residues. Trimming removed 5 bases at V and 1 base at J, with 11 bases between. The CDR3 sequence: CASSNYGAQETQYF. CDR3 nucleotides: TGTGCCAGCAGCAATTACGGGGCCCAAGAGACCCAGTACTTC.

In this sample, this clonotype turned up many times. The chain uses TRBV7-2 and TRBJ1-2; a possible D gene is TRBD1 (6 bases). The V end was cut by 8 bases, the J end by 8 bases, with 12 bases between. In germline, CDR1 is SGHTA, CDR2 FQGNSA. The CDR3 is 11 amino acids. As DNA, the CDR3 is TGTGCCAGCGGAGCAGGGGACGGCTACACCTTC. Translating gives CASGAGDGYTF.

As to this clonotype: This sequence may be a read error, since a much larger clone differs from it by one base. V and J are TRBV7-3 and TRBJ1-2; 10 positions agree with TRBD1. This CDR3 comprises 14 residues. Germline-derived CDR1 and CDR2 are SGHTA and FQGTGA. CDR3 nucleotide sequence: TGTGCCTGCAGCCTGACAGGGGGCGCCGGGGGCTACACCTTC. Its protein product is CACSLTGGAGGYTF. Full variable domain (remainder filled in from reference TRBV7-3 and TRBJ1-2): GAGVSQTPSNKVTEKGKYVELRCDPISGHTALYWYRQSLGQGPEFLIYFQGTGAADDSGLPNDRFFAVRPEGSVSTLKIQRTERGDSAVYLCACSLTGGAGGYTFGSGTRLTVV.

The gene calls are TRBV25-1 and TRBJ2-5; 10 bases are a match to TRBD2. The length of the CDR3 is 14 residues. CDR1 is MGHDK and CDR2 is SYGVNS in the germline V gene. The V and J ends lost 4 bases and 4 bases, in that order; junction bases with no gene match: 3. The DNA of the CDR3 is TGTGCCAGCAGTGCGCCTAGCGGGAGAGAGACCCAGTACTTC. Its protein product is CASSAPSGRETQYF. Variable domain in full (rest from reference TRBV25-1 and TRBJ2-5): EADIYQTPRYLVIGTGKKITLECSQTMGHDKMYWYQQDPGMELHLIHYSYGVNSTEKGDLSSESTVSRIRTEHFPLTLESARPSHTSQYLCASSAPSGRETQYFGPGTRLLVL.

For this clonotype: A much larger clonotype is one base distant, so this may be a read error. This chain joins TRBV7-3 and TRBJ2-7; TRBD2 aligns across 11 bases. Germline V gene data show CDR1 as SGHTA and CDR2 as FQGTGA. The CDR3 is made up of 15 amino acids. V lost 5 bases to trimming and J lost 5 bases; unmatched junction nucleotides: 8. The CDR3 is CASSNGLAGSDEQYF. Here the CDR3 DNA reads TGTGCCAGCAGCAACGGACTAGCGGGCTCGGACGAGCAGTACTTC.